This T cell receptor (beta chain) derives from a study of T cell changes during pregnancy in multiple sclerosis. Sequencing used immunoSEQ multiplex PCR; TCRdb keeps in-frame clones, though not all of them. The data show under 40,000 clones, with roughly 93% seen just once and around 8% held by the top ten. This clone has just one count. V lost 3 bases and J 3 bases, leaving 14 bases between the germline ends. Germline V gene sequence: CDR1 LNHNV, CDR2 YYDKDF (reference sequence). The CDR3 is made up of 15 amino acids. The specimen was CD8+ T cells from peripheral blood mononuclear cells, collected in the third trimester of pregnancy. The TCR was taken from a female donor with multiple sclerosis, enrolled in a pregnancy study. This rearrangement joins TRBV15 to TRBJ1-2; D perhaps matches TRBD1 (6 bases). CDR3 loop: CATSRRTALYYGYTF. The DNA for the CDR3 is TGTGCCACCAGCAGGCGGACAGCGCTATACTATGGCTACACCTTC.